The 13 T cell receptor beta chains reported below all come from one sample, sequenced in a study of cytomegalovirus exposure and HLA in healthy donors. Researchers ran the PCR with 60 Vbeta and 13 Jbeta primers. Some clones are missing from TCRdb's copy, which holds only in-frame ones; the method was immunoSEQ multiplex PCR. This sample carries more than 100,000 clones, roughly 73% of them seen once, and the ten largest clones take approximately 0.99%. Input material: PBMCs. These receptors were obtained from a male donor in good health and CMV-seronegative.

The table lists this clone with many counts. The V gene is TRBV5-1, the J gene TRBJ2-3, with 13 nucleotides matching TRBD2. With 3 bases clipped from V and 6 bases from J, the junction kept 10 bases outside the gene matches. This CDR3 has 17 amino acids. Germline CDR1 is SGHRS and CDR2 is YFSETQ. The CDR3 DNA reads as TGCGCCAGCAGCTCCAGACTAGCGGGGGGCTCTATTGATACGCAGTATTTT. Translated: CASSSRLAGGSIDTQYF.

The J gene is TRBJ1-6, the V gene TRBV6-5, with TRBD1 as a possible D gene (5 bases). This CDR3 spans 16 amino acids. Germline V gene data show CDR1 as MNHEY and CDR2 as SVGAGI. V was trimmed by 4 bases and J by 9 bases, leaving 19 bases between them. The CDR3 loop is CASSSGTLGLGSPLHF. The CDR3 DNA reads TGTGCCAGCAGTTCGGGCACCTTGGGGCTTGGTTCACCCCTCCACTTT.

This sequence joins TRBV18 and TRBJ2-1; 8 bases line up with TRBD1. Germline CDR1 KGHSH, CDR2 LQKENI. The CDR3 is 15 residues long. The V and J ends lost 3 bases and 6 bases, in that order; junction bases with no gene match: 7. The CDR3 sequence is CASSPLQGEVNEQFF. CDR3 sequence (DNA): TGTGCCAGCTCACCCTTACAGGGGGAGGTCAATGAGCAGTTCTTC.

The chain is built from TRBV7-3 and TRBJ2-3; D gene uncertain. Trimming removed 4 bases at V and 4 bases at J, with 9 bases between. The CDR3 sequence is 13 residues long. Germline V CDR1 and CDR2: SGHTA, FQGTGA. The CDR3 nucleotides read TGTGCCAGCAGCTCGAGACTGGCAGATACGCAGTATTTT. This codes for CASSSRLADTQYF.

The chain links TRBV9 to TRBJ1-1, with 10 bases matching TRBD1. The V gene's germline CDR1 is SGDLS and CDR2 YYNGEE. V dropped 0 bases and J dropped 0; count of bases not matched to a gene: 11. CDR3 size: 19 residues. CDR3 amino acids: CASSVGMHGTGEVNTEAFF. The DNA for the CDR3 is TGTGCCAGCAGCGTAGGAATGCACGGGACAGGGGAGGTGAACACTGAAGCTTTCTTT.

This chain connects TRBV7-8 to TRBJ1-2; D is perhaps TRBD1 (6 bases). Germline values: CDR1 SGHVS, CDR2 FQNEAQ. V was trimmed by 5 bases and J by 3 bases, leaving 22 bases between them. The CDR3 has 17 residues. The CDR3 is CASSTPRGGADDYGYTF. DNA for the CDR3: TGTGCCAGCAGCACCCCAAGGGGGGGGGCCGACGACTATGGCTACACCTTC.

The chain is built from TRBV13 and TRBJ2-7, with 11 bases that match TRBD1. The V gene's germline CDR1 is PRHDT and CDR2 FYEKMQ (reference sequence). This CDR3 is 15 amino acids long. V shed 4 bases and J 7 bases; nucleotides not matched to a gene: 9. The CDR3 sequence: CASSSSGQGAGEQYF. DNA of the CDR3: TGTGCCAGCAGCTCCTCCGGACAGGGGGCAGGAGAGCAGTACTTC. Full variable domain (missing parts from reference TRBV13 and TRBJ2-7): AAGVIQSPRHLIKEKRETATLKCYPIPRHDTVYWYQQGPGQDPQFLISFYEKMQSDKGSIPDRFSAQQFSDYHSELNMSSLELGDSALYFCASSSSGQGAGEQYFGPGTRLTVT.

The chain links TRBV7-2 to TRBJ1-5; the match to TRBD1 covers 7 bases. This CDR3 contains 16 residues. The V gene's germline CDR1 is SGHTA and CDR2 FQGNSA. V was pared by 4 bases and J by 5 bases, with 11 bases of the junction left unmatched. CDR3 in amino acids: CASSSPTGPRHQPQHF. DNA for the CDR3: TGTGCCAGCAGCTCCCCGACAGGGCCGCGCCATCAGCCCCAGCATTTT.

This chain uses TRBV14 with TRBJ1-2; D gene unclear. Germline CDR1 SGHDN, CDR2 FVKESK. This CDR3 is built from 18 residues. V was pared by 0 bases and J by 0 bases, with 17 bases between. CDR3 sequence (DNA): TGTGCCAGCAGCCAAGAGGAGAACTGGTCGGCTTCTAACTATGGCTACACCTTC. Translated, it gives CASSQEENWSASNYGYTF.

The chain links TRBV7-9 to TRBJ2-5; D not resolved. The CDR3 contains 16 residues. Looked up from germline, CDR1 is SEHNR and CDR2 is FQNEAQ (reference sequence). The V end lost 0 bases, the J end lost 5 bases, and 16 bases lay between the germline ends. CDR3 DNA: TGTGCCAGCAGCTTAGCCGGGTCGTTCTCTGGGGAGACCCAGTACTTC. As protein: CASSLAGSFSGETQYF. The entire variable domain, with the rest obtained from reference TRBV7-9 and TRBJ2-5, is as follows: DTGVSQNPRHKITKRGQNVTFRCDPISEHNRLYWYRQTLGQGPEFLTYFQNEAQLEKSRLLSDRFSAERPKGSFSTLEIQRTEQGDSAMYLCASSLAGSFSGETQYFGPGTRLLVL.

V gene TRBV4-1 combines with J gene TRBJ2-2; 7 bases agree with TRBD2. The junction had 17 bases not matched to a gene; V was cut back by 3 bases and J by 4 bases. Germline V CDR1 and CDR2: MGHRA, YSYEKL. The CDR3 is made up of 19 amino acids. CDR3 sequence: CASSHLEGGLSRGTGELFF. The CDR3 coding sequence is TGCGCCAGCAGCCATTTGGAGGGAGGGTTGTCAAGGGGCACCGGGGAGCTGTTTTTT.

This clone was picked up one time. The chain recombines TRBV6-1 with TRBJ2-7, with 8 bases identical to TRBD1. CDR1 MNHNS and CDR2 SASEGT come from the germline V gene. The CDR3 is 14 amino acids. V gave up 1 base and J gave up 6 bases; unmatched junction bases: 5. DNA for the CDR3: TGTGCCAGCAGTGAAGGGACAGGGACTGGCGAGCAGTACTTC. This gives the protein CASSEGTGTGEQYF.

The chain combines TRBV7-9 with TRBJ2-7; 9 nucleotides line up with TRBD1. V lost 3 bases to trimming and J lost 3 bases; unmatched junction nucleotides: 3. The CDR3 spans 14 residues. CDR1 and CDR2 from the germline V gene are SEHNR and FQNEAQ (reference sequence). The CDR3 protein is CASSLGGQGYEQYF. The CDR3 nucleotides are TGTGCCAGCAGCTTGGGGGGACAGGGCTACGAGCAGTACTTC.